These 28 T cell receptor beta chains originate from one sample sequenced in a study of blood T cell repertoires in COVID-19. Assay used: immunoSEQ multiplex PCR; TCRdb lists only in-frame clones, some missing. The sample has about 340,000 clones; approximately 89% are singletons. What was sequenced was peripheral blood. The receptor set was obtained from a woman between 18 and 29 years old who had recovered from COVID-19.

The chain recombines TRBV5-8 with TRBJ2-5, with 10 positions matching TRBD1. Germline V CDR1 and CDR2: SGHTS, YDEGEE. This CDR3 is built from 14 residues. The V gene end was trimmed by 4 bases and the J gene end by 4 bases; junction bases not matched to a gene: 4. CDR3 residues: CASSRDRGGETQYF. CDR3 bases: TGTGCCAGCAGCCGGGACAGGGGTGGAGAGACCCAGTACTTC. Variable domain in full (rest from reference TRBV5-8 and TRBJ2-5): EAGVTQSPTHLIKTRGQQATLRCSPISGHTSVYWYQQALGLGLQFLLWYDEGEERNRGNFPPRFSGRQFPNYSSELNVNALELEDSALYLCASSRDRGGETQYFGPGTRLLVL.

This clone has only one observation. The chain couples TRBV21-1 to TRBJ1-1. TRBV21-1 is flagged as a pseudogene. The CDR3 spans 13 residues. The CDR3 sequence is CASGGARNTEAFF. The CDR3 region has the DNA TGTGCCAGCGGGGGGGCTCGGAACACTGAAGCTTTCTTT.

This clone was seen a single time. This chain links TRBV6-5 with TRBJ1-2, with no clear D. The V gene's germline CDR1 is MNHEY and CDR2 SVGAGI. V was cut by 0 bases and J by 8 bases, with 13 bases left in between. The CDR3 has 14 residues. CDR3 residues: CASSYSITGRGYTF. The CDR3 nucleotides read TGTGCCAGCAGTTACTCGATAACCGGTCGGGGCTACACCTTC.

The gene calls are TRBV21-1 and TRBJ1-3; the DNA was not used to check the table's D call, TRBD1. TRBV21-1 is a listed pseudogene. The CDR3 sequence is 12 residues long. CDR3 loop: CASTKTETEPTF. The CDR3 DNA reads TGTGCCAGCACCAAAACGGAGACAGAACCAACTTTT.

The genes are TRBV28 and TRBJ1-2, with TRBD1 identical over 8 bases. The CDR3 covers 13 residues. V dropped 6 bases and J dropped 4; count of bases not matched to a gene: 4. The germline V gene encodes CDR1 MDHEN and CDR2 SYDVKM. CDR3 loop: CASRLTGGYGYTF. The DNA of the CDR3 is TGTGCCAGCAGACTTACAGGGGGCTATGGCTACACCTTC.

This chain connects TRBV11-2 to TRBJ1-1, with D possibly matching TRBD1 (6 bases). Trimming removed 4 bases at V and 0 bases at J, with 6 bases between. Germline V lookup: CDR1 SGHAT, CDR2 FQNNGV. The CDR3 has 13 amino acids. CDR3 sequence reads: CASSWDMNTEAFF. The DNA of the CDR3 is TGTGCCAGCAGCTGGGACATGAACACTGAAGCTTTCTTT.

This clone was seen once. The chain carries TRBV29-1 and TRBJ2-5, with 10 bases lining up with TRBD2. Germline V lookup: CDR1 SQVTM, CDR2 ANQGSEA. CDR3 length: 13 amino acids. V was clipped by 7 bases and J by 4 bases; unmatched bases: 6. The CDR3: CSGLAGASETQYF. CDR3 sequence (DNA): TGCAGCGGCCTAGCGGGAGCATCAGAGACCCAGTACTTC.

The rearrangement uses TRBV14 and TRBJ1-2; tentatively, D is TRBD1 (5 bases). Trimming removed 1 base at V and 7 bases at J, with 13 bases between. This CDR3 region has 14 residues. Per germline, CDR1 SGHDN and CDR2 FVKESK. CDR3 coding DNA: TGTGCCAGCAGCCAAGGGGGCCGATTTCTTGGCTACACCTTC. This sequence encodes CASSQGGRFLGYTF. Filled out from reference TRBV14 and TRBJ1-2, the complete variable domain reads EAGVTQFPSHSVIEKGQTVTLRCDPISGHDNLYWYRRVMGKEIKFLLHFVKESKQDESGMPNNRFLAERTGGTYSTLKVQPAELEDSGVYFCASSQGGRFLGYTFGSGTRLTVV.

This clone was picked up a small number of times. The chain links TRBV4-3 to TRBJ1-2, with a weak D call TRBD1 (5 bases). CDR1 is LGHNA and CDR2 is YSLEER in the germline V gene. V was trimmed by 0 bases and J by 8 bases, leaving 13 bases between them. The CDR3 is 14 residues long. The CDR3, as DNA: TGCGCCAGCAGCCAAGATCTCAGGGTGCCCGGCTACACCTTC. Translating it yields CASSQDLRVPGYTF.

The V and J genes are TRBV15 and TRBJ2-3; D is possibly TRBD2 (6 bases). The CDR3 is made up of 15 amino acids. The V gene's germline CDR1 is LNHNV and CDR2 YYDKDF (reference sequence). Trimming took off 1 base at V and 4 bases at J, with 12 bases between the two ends. The CDR3: CATSRAGSRADTQYF. The CDR3 DNA is TGTGCCACCAGCAGAGCCGGGAGTAGGGCAGATACGCAGTATTTT. The full variable domain, with the rest looked up from reference TRBV15 and TRBJ2-3, is DAMVIQNPRYQVTQFGKPVTLSCSQTLNHNVMYWYQQKSSQAPKLLFHYYDKDFNNEADTPDNFQSRRPNTSFCFLDIRSPGLGDTAMYLCATSRAGSRADTQYFGPGTRLTVL.

The rearrangement uses TRBV24-1 and TRBJ2-1; D might be TRBD2 (6 bases). Germline V lookup: CDR1 KGHDR, CDR2 SFDVKD. The CDR3 runs 15 residues. The V gene lost 7 bases and the J gene lost 5 bases, with 17 bases spanning the gap. CDR3 bases: TGTGCCACCAGCTCCCGGGGGAGACAGAACAATGAGCAGTTCTTC. It specifies CATSSRGRQNNEQFF.

This clone was recorded only once. This chain connects TRBV6-5 to TRBJ2-5; the D gene is possibly TRBD1 (6 bases). The CDR3 is made up of 13 amino acids. In germline, CDR1 is MNHEY, CDR2 SVGAGI. The germline V and J ends were trimmed by 6 bases and 5 bases, with 13 bases remaining between them. The CDR3 sequence is CASSSYTGETQYF. In nucleotides, the CDR3 is TGTGCCAGCAGCAGCTACACAGGGGAGACCCAGTACTTC.

The chain carries TRBV7-8 and TRBJ2-7; TRBD2 matches at 8 bases. CDR3 length: 15 amino acids. Germline CDR1 is SGHVS and CDR2 is FQNEAQ. Trimming removed 5 bases from V and 2 bases from J; junction bases left unmatched: 8. The CDR3 sequence: CASSAQGAGAYEQYV. In DNA, the CDR3 is TGTGCCAGCAGCGCACAGGGAGCGGGGGCCTACGAGCAGTACGTC.

J is TRBJ1-4 and V is TRBV4-3; TRBD1 might be the D (5 bases). Germline V CDR1 and CDR2: LGHNA, YSLEER. The CDR3 is 16 amino acids. Trimming pared 1 base from V and 8 bases from J, leaving 17 bases between. The CDR3 loop reads CASSQVLVRDKEKLFF. The CDR3 DNA is TGCGCCAGCAGCCAAGTTTTAGTCAGGGATAAAGAAAAACTGTTTTTT.

The chain carries TRBV6-2 or TRBV6-3 and TRBJ2-2, with 7 nucleotides matching TRBD2. Germline V gene lookup returns CDR1 MNHEY and CDR2 SVGEGT. This CDR3 is 15 amino acids long. With 6 bases clipped from V and 2 bases from J, the junction kept 6 bases outside the gene matches. CDR3 amino acids: CASSPGTINTGELFF. The CDR3 DNA sequence: TGTGCCAGCAGCCCAGGGACTATTAACACCGGGGAGCTGTTTTTT.

The V gene is TRBV13, the J gene TRBJ1-1; maybe TRBD1 (5 bases). The CDR3 length is 14 residues. The V end lost 5 bases, the J end lost 2 bases, and 12 bases lay between the germline ends. The germline gives CDR1 PRHDT, CDR2 FYEKMQ (reference sequence). The CDR3 region is CASSRGRTNTEAFF. In DNA, the CDR3 is TGTGCCAGCAGCCGTGGCCGGACAAACACTGAAGCTTTCTTT.

The V and J genes are TRBV28 and TRBJ1-2; no reliable D call. CDR1 and CDR2 from the germline V gene are MDHEN and SYDVKM. Trimming took off 4 bases at V and 5 bases at J, with 11 bases between the two ends. The CDR3 totals 13 residues. The CDR3 protein is CASSSRGLYGYTF. CDR3 sequence (DNA): TGTGCCAGCAGTTCCCGGGGATTGTATGGCTACACCTTC.

The rearrangement uses TRBV10-3 and TRBJ1-3; TRBD1 might be the D (6 bases). Looked up from germline, CDR1 is ENHRY and CDR2 is SYGVKD. Trimming stripped 10 bases from V and 0 bases from J, with 13 bases between. The length of the CDR3 is 14 residues. The CDR3 DNA follows: TGTGCCACAACCACGACAGGCTCTGGAAACACCATATATTTT. Residues: CATTTTGSGNTIYF.

This chain links TRBV29-1 with TRBJ1-2; tentative D call: TRBD1 (6 bases). Germline CDR1 and CDR2: SQVTM and ANQGSEA. This CDR3 comprises 12 residues. Trimming took 2 bases from V and 5 from J, leaving 9 bases between them. Here the CDR3 reads CSVEQGSYGYTF. CDR3 coding DNA: TGCAGCGTTGAACAGGGGTCTTATGGCTACACCTTC.

V is TRBV7-2 and J is TRBJ2-7; maybe TRBD2 (7 bases). V was pared by 10 bases and J by 3 bases, with 25 bases between. Germline V gene data show CDR1 as SGHTA and CDR2 as FQGNSA. The length of the CDR3 is 16 residues. The CDR3 nucleotides are TGTGCCAACCCAAAAACCGAGGGGGGGGAGCACTACGAGCAGTACGTC. It is translated as CANPKTEGGEHYEQYV.

The V and J genes are TRBV29-1 and TRBJ1-1, with 7 bases aligning to TRBD1. V trimming: 6 bases; J trimming: 5 bases; junction bases outside the gene matches: 9. The CDR3 consists of 13 residues. Germline loops: CDR1 SQVTM, CDR2 ANQGSEA. CDR3 in DNA: TGCAGCGTCTTGACAGGGATGTTGACTGAAGCTTTCTTT. Encoded protein: CSVLTGMLTEAFF.

V usage is TRBV5-5 and J usage is TRBJ1-1; D not resolved. The germline V gene has CDR1 SGHKS and CDR2 YYEKEE (reference sequence). Trimming cost V 3 bases and J 0 bases, with 9 bases left between them. CDR3 length: 14 amino acids. CDR3 region: CASSSLTMNTEAFF. DNA for the CDR3: TGTGCCAGCAGCTCACTCACTATGAACACTGAAGCTTTCTTT.

Here the CDR3 reads CASREGSGRAGNEQFF. The DNA for the CDR3 is TGTGCCAGTAGAGAGGGGAGCGGGAGGGCAGGGAATGAGCAGTTCTTC. The genes are TRBV19 and TRBJ2-1; 10 bases map to TRBD2. Unmatched junction bases numbered 12, after V lost 6 bases and J lost 7 bases. This CDR3 comprises 16 residues. Germline V lookup: CDR1 LNHDA, CDR2 SQIVND (reference sequence).

The chain is built from TRBV19 and TRBJ1-2, with 11 bases that match TRBD1. V lost 3 bases to trimming and J lost 4 bases; unmatched junction nucleotides: 13. Germline assignment: CDR1 LNHDA and CDR2 SQIVND (reference sequence). This CDR3 has 18 amino acids. Written as DNA, the CDR3 is TGTGCCAGTAGTATCCGGACAGGGGGCTTTTGGGTAGGCTATGGCTACACCTTC. Translation gives CASSIRTGGFWVGYGYTF.

V gene TRBV30 combines with J gene TRBJ1-4; TRBD1 matches at 8 bases. Germline V lookup: CDR1 GTSNPN, CDR2 SVGIG (reference sequence). The V segment lost 5 bases and the J segment 4 bases; nucleotides outside the gene matches: 6. The CDR3 is made up of 14 amino acids. CDR3 nucleotide sequence: TGTGCCTGGGGGACAGGACGGGGTAATGAAAAACTGTTTTTT. It specifies CAWGTGRGNEKLFF.

J is TRBJ2-7 and V is TRBV27; 9 bases match TRBD2. The CDR3 spans 13 residues. V trimming: 5 bases; J trimming: 3 bases; junction bases outside the gene matches: 2. Germline V gene lookup returns CDR1 MNHEY and CDR2 SMNVEV (reference sequence). CDR3 loop: CASSLAGSYEQYV. CDR3 bases: TGTGCCAGCAGTCTAGCGGGGAGCTACGAGCAGTACGTC.

The rearrangement links TRBV29-1 to TRBJ2-1; no clear D. The V gene's germline CDR1 is SQVTM and CDR2 ANQGSEA. Trimming took off 4 bases at V and 5 bases at J, with 9 bases between the two ends. The CDR3 extends over 12 amino acids. CDR3 loop: CSVVRSDNEQFF. For the CDR3, the DNA is TGCAGCGTTGTGCGGAGTGACAATGAGCAGTTCTTC.

The gene calls are TRBV5-1 and TRBJ1-1; D not certain. The CDR3 length is 13 residues. The V gene's germline CDR1 is SGHRS and CDR2 YFSETQ. Trimming shortened V by 5 bases and J by 3 bases, and 11 bases separated the two germline ends. The CDR3 here is CASRVRRDTEAFF. The CDR3 nucleotides read TGCGCCAGCAGGGTGAGACGGGACACTGAAGCTTTCTTT.